A single sample gave rise to the 26 T cell receptor beta chains below, sequenced in a study of T cells in Graves' hyperthyroidism and ophthalmopathy (dated by TCRdb to between 2018 and 2020). Receptor libraries were prepared by multiplex PCR. The run used an Illumina HiSeq 2000. The TCR beta CDR3 regions were amplified from the RNA transcripts. The TCR CDR3 was subjected to a first round of RT-PCR using the HTBI primer set and the Qiagen OneStep RT-PCR kit. Starting from the raw public reads, TCRdb applied fastp trimming at Q25, assembled clones with MiXCR and retained in-frame beta chains. Each record represents a unique CDR3 protein, reported with the most common genes and DNA among its rows. The sample table shows about 500,000 distinct CDR3 sequences, and 15% to 20% are seen once. Of the sample, less than 30% is held by the ten largest clones. Sample: blood. The receptors come from a woman younger than 45 with Graves' ophthalmopathy.

This clonotype has a count of ten or more. The V call is TRBV6-1, the J call TRBJ1-5, with D possibly matching TRBD1 (5 bases). CDR3 length equals 15 residues. Germline assignment: CDR1 MNHNS and CDR2 SASEGT. Deletions cut 7 bases from V and 0 bases from J, with 13 bases between. CDR3 DNA sequence: TGTGCCAGCATGGGGGGATGGGATAGCAATCAGCCCCAGCATTTT. This sequence encodes CASMGGWDSNQPQHF.

This clonotype was seen repeatedly, ten times or more. The CDR3 DNA reads as TGCAGTACATCGAGAGGGCCCGGCAATGAGCAGTTCTTC. Translating it yields CSTSRGPGNEQFF. The chain has TRBV20-1 and TRBJ2-1; tentatively, D is TRBD2 (5 bases). In germline, CDR1 is DFQATT, CDR2 SNEGSKA (reference sequence). CDR3 length equals 13 residues. Trimming left V 8 bases short and J 6 bases short, with 17 bases between.

The CDR3 reads CAWMSRGGGDTQYF. The CDR3, as DNA: TGTGCCTGGATGTCGCGAGGGGGTGGAGATACGCAGTATTTT. The V gene is TRBV30, the J gene TRBJ2-3; perhaps TRBD1 as D (6 bases). Germline CDR1 GTSNPN, CDR2 SVGIG (reference sequence). This CDR3 is 14 amino acids long. The V and J ends lost 4 bases and 5 bases respectively, with 16 bases between them.

This clonotype was counted many times. The chain employs TRBV20-1 and TRBJ2-5; D unresolved. With 3 bases removed from V and 3 bases from J, the gap between germline ends came to 11 bases. Germline V gives CDR1 DFQATT, CDR2 SNEGSKA (reference sequence). The CDR3 has 13 residues. In DNA form, the CDR3 reads TGCAGTGCTAGGCTGGGATCTAAAGAGACCCAGTACTTC. Encoded protein: CSARLGSKETQYF.

The chain recombines TRBV4-2 with TRBJ1-4; D remains ambiguous. Germline-derived CDR1 and CDR2 are LGHNA and YNFKEQ. Trimming left V 6 bases short and J 8 bases short, with 16 bases between. The CDR3 length is 14 residues. CDR3 amino acids: CASSYSNAGEKLFF. The CDR3, as DNA: TGTGCCAGCAGTTACTCGAATGCGGGGGAAAAACTGTTTTTT.

Only a few counts were recorded for this clonotype. The chain combines TRBV6-2 or TRBV6-3 with TRBJ2-2; D may correspond to TRBD1 or TRBD2 (5 bases each). The CDR3 is made up of 15 amino acids. Between the trimmed V and J ends, which lost 6 bases and 8 bases, there was a span of 19 bases. Germline assignment: CDR1 MNHEY and CDR2 SVGEGT. The CDR3 bases are TGTGCCAGCAGCTCCTCCGGGACCCCATCAGGGGAGCTGTTTTTT. This encodes CASSSSGTPSGELFF.

This clonotype was observed many times. The chain joins TRBV29-1 to TRBJ2-7; D possibly corresponds to TRBD1 (5 bases). Germline loops: CDR1 SQVTM, CDR2 ANQGSEA. The V end lost 7 bases, the J end lost 1 base, and 14 bases lay between the germline ends. The CDR3 has 13 amino acids. DNA for the CDR3: TGCAGCGCGGTGACAGCCCAATCCTACGAGCAGTACTTC. It encodes CSAVTAQSYEQYF.

This clonotype was observed at least ten times. J is TRBJ2-1 and V is TRBV2; D unresolved. From germline, CDR1 is SNHLY and CDR2 FYNNEI. V was cut by 6 bases and J by 7 bases, with 7 bases left in between. This CDR3 spans 11 amino acids. The CDR3 DNA reads as TGTGCCAGCAGGACGTATAATGAGCAGTTCTTC. It translates to CASRTYNEQFF.

This clonotype was detected once. A much larger clone differs from this one at a single base, so this may be a read error. CDR3 region: CASSQGTGDQPQHF. For the CDR3, the DNA is TGTGCCAGCAGCCAAGGGACAGGGGACCAGCCCCAGCATTTT. The gene calls are TRBV3-1 and TRBJ1-5; 9 positions match TRBD1. Per the germline V gene, CDR1 is LGHDT and CDR2 is YNNKEL (reference sequence). The CDR3 extends over 14 amino acids. V shed 1 base, J shed 7 bases, and the junction held 2 bases outside the gene matches.

This clonotype was picked up many times. The chain employs TRBV5-1 and TRBJ2-7; 11 bases line up with TRBD2. V trimming: 4 bases; J trimming: 6 bases; junction bases outside the gene matches: 12. The CDR3 is 16 residues long. Germline-derived CDR1 and CDR2 are SGHRS and YFSETQ. CDR3 residues: CASSIRTSGSFSEQYF. The CDR3 DNA reads TGCGCCAGCAGCATCAGAACTAGCGGGAGTTTCTCCGAGCAGTACTTC.

The chain combines TRBV4-1 with TRBJ2-2; no clear D. Trimming took off 0 bases at V and 6 bases at J, with 8 bases between the two ends. The CDR3 consists of 14 residues. Germline V gives CDR1 MGHRA, CDR2 YSYEKL. CDR3 in amino acids: CASSQDRVPGELFF. CDR3 nucleotide sequence: TGCGCCAGCAGCCAAGATAGGGTGCCCGGGGAGCTGTTTTTT.

This clonotype was found many times. The chain joins TRBV11-2 to TRBJ1-3, with D maybe TRBD1 (5 bases). From germline, CDR1 is SGHAT and CDR2 FQNNGV. V was shortened by 2 bases and J by 6 bases, with 11 bases between the two germline ends. The CDR3 runs 14 residues. CDR3 bases: TGTGCCAGCAGCTTACACGGGACGATAAACACCATATATTTT. It codes for CASSLHGTINTIYF.

With respect to this clonotype: This could be a read error, since a much larger clone is one nucleotide away. The V call is TRBV6-1, the J call TRBJ2-7; TRBD2 matches 9 bases. The V segment lost 7 bases and the J segment 3 bases; nucleotides outside the gene matches: 7. The CDR3 contains 14 residues. The V gene's germline CDR1 is MNHNS and CDR2 SASEGT. CDR3 region: CASNRLAGNYEQYF. CDR3 nucleotide sequence: TGTGCCAGCAATCGGCTAGCGGGAAACTACGAGCAGTACTTC.

This clonotype was counted many times. V is TRBV28 and J is TRBJ2-3; 9 positions match TRBD2. This CDR3 is built from 16 residues. The V segment lost 2 bases and the J segment 1 base; nucleotides outside the gene matches: 4. Germline V gene lookup returns CDR1 MDHEN and CDR2 SYDVKM. The CDR3 reads CASSLVAGAGTDTQYF. CDR3 in DNA: TGTGCCAGCAGTTTAGTAGCGGGAGCCGGCACAGATACGCAGTATTTT. Based on the CDR3 plus reference TRBV28 and TRBJ2-3, the full variable domain is DVKVTQSSRYLVKRTGEKVFLECVQDMDHENMFWYRQDPGLGLRLIYFSYDVKMKEKGDIPEGYSVSREKKERFSLILESASTNQTSMYLCASSLVAGAGTDTQYFGPGTRLTVL.

J is TRBJ2-1 and V is TRBV7-2; 13 nucleotides match TRBD2. The CDR3 is 19 amino acids. Germline V gene sequence: CDR1 SGHTA, CDR2 FQGNSA. V shed 1 base, J shed 2 bases, and the junction held 8 bases outside the gene matches. CDR3 DNA: TGTGCCAGCAGCTTAGTTGGACTAGCGGGAGTCTCTGCCTACAATGAGCAGTTCTTC. It is translated as CASSLVGLAGVSAYNEQFF.

The chain uses TRBV11-1 and TRBJ2-7, with D perhaps matching TRBD2 (6 bases). In germline, CDR1 is SGHAT, CDR2 FQDESV (reference sequence). The CDR3 has 15 amino acids. V lost 7 bases, J lost 5 bases, and 21 bases lay in between. CDR3 nucleotide sequence: TGTGCCAGCAACCCCTCTCCTGGGGGGAGCGACGAGCAGTACTTC. Its protein is CASNPSPGGSDEQYF.

This clonotype was detected a few times. This rearrangement joins TRBV29-1 to TRBJ1-1; 8 bases are shared with TRBD1. Germline V gene lookup returns CDR1 SQVTM and CDR2 ANQGSEA. CDR3 length equals 13 residues. V was pared by 4 bases and J by 4 bases, with 5 bases of the junction left unmatched. The DNA of the CDR3 is TGCAGCGTTGGGGGCAGGGGGCCCACTGAAGCTTTCTTT. This codes for CSVGGRGPTEAFF. Variable domain in full (rest from reference TRBV29-1 and TRBJ1-1): SAVISQKPSRDICQRGTSLTIQCQVDSQVTMMFWYRQQPGQSLTLIATANQGSEATYESGFVIDKFPISRPNLTFSTLTVSNMSPEDSSIYLCSVGGRGPTEAFFGQGTRLTVV.

This clonotype occurred a few times. The chain links TRBV29-1 to TRBJ2-1; D remains ambiguous. The germline V and J ends were trimmed by 3 bases and 6 bases, with 6 bases remaining between them. CDR3 length: 11 amino acids. Germline CDR1 SQVTM, CDR2 ANQGSEA. The CDR3 region has the DNA TGCAGCGTTGATTGGGGCAATGAGCAGTTCTTC. Protein: CSVDWGNEQFF.

This clonotype appeared a few times. The rearrangement joins TRBV10-3 to TRBJ2-7; 7 nucleotides line up with TRBD1. The CDR3 totals 12 residues. V gave up 5 bases and J gave up 5 bases; unmatched junction bases: 3. Germline V gene data show CDR1 as ENHRY and CDR2 as SYGVKD. The CDR3 DNA reads as TGTGCCATCAGTCCCGACAGGGACGAGCAGTACTTC. This codes for CAISPDRDEQYF.

The rearrangement joins TRBV4-3 to TRBJ2-7, with 7 bases fitting TRBD2. CDR3 length: 15 amino acids. Germline assignment: CDR1 LGHNA and CDR2 YSLEER. V was pared by 3 bases and J by 2 bases, with 7 bases of the junction left unmatched. CDR3 region: CASSQGGDGTYEQYF. In DNA form, the CDR3 reads TGCGCCAGCAGCCAGGGGGGGGACGGAACCTACGAGCAGTACTTC.

This chain connects TRBV5-1 to TRBJ2-7, with D maybe TRBD2 (5 bases). This CDR3 is 15 amino acids long. The germline V and J ends were trimmed by 4 bases and 2 bases, with 16 bases remaining between them. Germline CDR1 and CDR2: SGHRS and YFSETQ. CDR3 in DNA: TGCGCCAGCAGCCAAGTTCCAGCGGCCACCTACGAGCAGTACTTC. This encodes CASSQVPAATYEQYF.

This clonotype occurred many times. The chain is built from TRBV5-1 and TRBJ2-7; D is tentatively TRBD1 or TRBD2 (5 bases each). Trimming left V 1 base short and J 2 bases short, with 10 bases between. CDR3 size: 14 residues. Per germline, CDR1 SGHRS and CDR2 YFSETQ. Here the CDR3 reads CASSLRGAPYEQYF. In DNA form, the CDR3 reads TGCGCCAGCAGCTTGAGGGGAGCTCCCTACGAGCAGTACTTC.

This clonotype was seen at least ten times. This chain joins TRBV5-5 and TRBJ1-3, with TRBD1 identical over 7 bases. V lost 0 bases to trimming and J lost 4 bases; unmatched junction nucleotides: 4. This CDR3 is 15 amino acids long. CDR1 is SGHKS, CDR2 YYEKEE, per germline (reference sequence). DNA of the CDR3: TGTGCCAGCAGCTTGGAAGTGACAGGGGGAAACACCATATATTTT. Translation gives CASSLEVTGGNTIYF.

This chain links TRBV19 with TRBJ1-2; possible D gene TRBD1, 5 bases. V lost 2 bases and J lost 0, with 10 bases in between. The CDR3 extends over 15 amino acids. Looked up from germline, CDR1 is LNHDA and CDR2 is SQIVND (reference sequence). CDR3 bases: TGTGCCAGTAGTATACAGGGTACCGCTAACTATGGCTACACCTTC. It is translated as CASSIQGTANYGYTF.

This clonotype was counted once. J is TRBJ2-1 and V is TRBV6-5, with unresolved D. This CDR3 is 16 amino acids long. Germline V lookup: CDR1 MNHEY, CDR2 SVGAGI. V was shortened by 4 bases and J by 5 bases, with 18 bases between the two germline ends. The chain's CDR3 is CASSSPARGVNNEQFF. The CDR3 coding sequence is TGTGCCAGCAGTTCCCCTGCCCGTGGGGTGAACAATGAGCAGTTCTTC.

In this sample, this clonotype turned up many times. The rearrangement uses TRBV24-1 and TRBJ2-1; 8 nucleotides match TRBD2. The CDR3 is 20 residues long. The V segment lost 3 bases and the J segment 1 base; nucleotides outside the gene matches: 16. Germline V gene data show CDR1 as KGHDR and CDR2 as SFDVKD. CDR3 region: CATSDARASGGEGSYNEQFF. CDR3 coding DNA: TGTGCCACCAGTGATGCACGCGCGAGCGGGGGCGAAGGTTCCTACAATGAGCAGTTCTTC.